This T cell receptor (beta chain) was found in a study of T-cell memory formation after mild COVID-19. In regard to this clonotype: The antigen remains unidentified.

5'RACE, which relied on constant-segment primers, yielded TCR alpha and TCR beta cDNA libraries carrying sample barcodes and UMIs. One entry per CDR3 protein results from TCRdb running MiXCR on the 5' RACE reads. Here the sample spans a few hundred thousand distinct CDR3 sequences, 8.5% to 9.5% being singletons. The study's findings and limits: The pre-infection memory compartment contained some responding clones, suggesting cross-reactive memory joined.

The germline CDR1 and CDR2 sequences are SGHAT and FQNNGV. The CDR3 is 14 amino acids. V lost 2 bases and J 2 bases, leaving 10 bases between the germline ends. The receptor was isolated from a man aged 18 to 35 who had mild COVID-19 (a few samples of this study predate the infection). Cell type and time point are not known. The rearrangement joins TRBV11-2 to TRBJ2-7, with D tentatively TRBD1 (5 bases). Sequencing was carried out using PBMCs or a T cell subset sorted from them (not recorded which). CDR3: CASSLKGVPYEQYF. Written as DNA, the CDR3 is TGTGCCAGCAGCTTAAAAGGGGTACCCTACGAGCAGTACTTC. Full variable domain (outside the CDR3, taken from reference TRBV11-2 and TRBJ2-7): EAGVAQSPRYKIIEKRQSVAFWCNPISGHATLYWYQQILGQGPKLLIQFQNNGVVDDSQLPKDRFSAERLKGVDSTLKIQPAKLEDSAVYLCASSLKGVPYEQYFGPGTRLTVT.